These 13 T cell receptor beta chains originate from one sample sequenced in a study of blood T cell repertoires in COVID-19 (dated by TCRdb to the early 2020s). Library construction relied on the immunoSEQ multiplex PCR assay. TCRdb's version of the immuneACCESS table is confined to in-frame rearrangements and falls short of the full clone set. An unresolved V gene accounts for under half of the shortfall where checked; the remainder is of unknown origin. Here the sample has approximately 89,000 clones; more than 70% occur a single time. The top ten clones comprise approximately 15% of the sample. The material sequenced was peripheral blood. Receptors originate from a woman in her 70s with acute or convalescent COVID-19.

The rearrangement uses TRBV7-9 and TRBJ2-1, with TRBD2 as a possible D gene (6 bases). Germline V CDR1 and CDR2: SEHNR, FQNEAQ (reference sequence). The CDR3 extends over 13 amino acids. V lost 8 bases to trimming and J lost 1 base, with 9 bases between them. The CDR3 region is CASAGLSYNEQFF. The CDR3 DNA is TGTGCCAGCGCGGGGCTGTCCTACAATGAGCAGTTCTTC.

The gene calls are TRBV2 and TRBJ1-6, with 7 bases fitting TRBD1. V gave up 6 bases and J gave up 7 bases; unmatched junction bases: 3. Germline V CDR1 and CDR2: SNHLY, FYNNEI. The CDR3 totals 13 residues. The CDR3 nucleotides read TGTGCCAGCAGACCGGACAGGAATTCACCCCTCCACTTT. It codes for CASRPDRNSPLHF. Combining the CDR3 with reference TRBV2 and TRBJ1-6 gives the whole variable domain EPEVTQTPSHQVTQMGQEVILRCVPISNHLYFYWYRQILGQKVEFLVSFYNNEISEKSEIFDDQFSVERPDGSNFTLKIRSTKLEDSAMYFCASRPDRNSPLHFGNGTRLTVT.

The CDR3 coding sequence is TGCAGCGGGACTAAGGCGGGAGCGCCCACAGATACGCAGTATTTT. Translating gives CSGTKAGAPTDTQYF. V usage is TRBV29-1 and J usage is TRBJ2-3, with 7 nucleotides matching TRBD2. Trimming at V came to 7 bases and at J to 2 bases, leaving 12 bases not matched to a gene. The CDR3 runs 15 residues. The germline V gene encodes CDR1 SQVTM and CDR2 ANQGSEA.

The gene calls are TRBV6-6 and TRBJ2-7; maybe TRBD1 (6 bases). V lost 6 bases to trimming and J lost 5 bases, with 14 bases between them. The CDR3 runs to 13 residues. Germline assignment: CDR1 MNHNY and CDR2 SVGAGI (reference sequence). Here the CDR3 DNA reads TGTGCCAGCAGACCCAGGGGTTCCCACGAGCAGTACGTC. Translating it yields CASRPRGSHEQYV.

The CDR3, as DNA: TGTGCCAGCAGGTCAATGGGCGGGCAGGGGGCGCTTCGGGATGGCTACACCTTC. Residues: CASRSMGGQGALRDGYTF. The chain links TRBV28 to TRBJ1-2, with 8 bases aligning to TRBD1. This CDR3 contains 18 residues. The junction had 21 bases not matched to a gene; V was cut back by 6 bases and J by 6 bases. Looked up from germline, CDR1 is MDHEN and CDR2 is SYDVKM.

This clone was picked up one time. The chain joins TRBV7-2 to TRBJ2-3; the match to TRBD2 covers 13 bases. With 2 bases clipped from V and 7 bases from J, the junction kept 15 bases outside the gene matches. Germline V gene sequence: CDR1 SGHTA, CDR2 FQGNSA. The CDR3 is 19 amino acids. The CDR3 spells CASSLWGLAGRPAQNTQYF. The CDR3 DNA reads TGTGCCAGCAGCTTATGGGGACTAGCGGGACGTCCAGCACAAAATACGCAGTATTTT.

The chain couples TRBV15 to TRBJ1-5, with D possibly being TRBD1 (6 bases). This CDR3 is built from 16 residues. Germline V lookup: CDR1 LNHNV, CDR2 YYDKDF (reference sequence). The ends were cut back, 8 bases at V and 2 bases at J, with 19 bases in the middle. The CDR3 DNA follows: TGTGCCACCGGCACTAGGCGGGGGGCTGGCAATCAGCCCCAGCATTTT. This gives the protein CATGTRRGAGNQPQHF.

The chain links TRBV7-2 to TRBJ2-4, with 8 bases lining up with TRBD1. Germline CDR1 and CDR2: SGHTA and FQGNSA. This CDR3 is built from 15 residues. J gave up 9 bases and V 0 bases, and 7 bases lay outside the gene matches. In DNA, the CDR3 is TGTGCCAGCAGCTTAGCCCCGGACAGGGCTACCATTCAGTACTTC. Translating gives CASSLAPDRATIQYF.

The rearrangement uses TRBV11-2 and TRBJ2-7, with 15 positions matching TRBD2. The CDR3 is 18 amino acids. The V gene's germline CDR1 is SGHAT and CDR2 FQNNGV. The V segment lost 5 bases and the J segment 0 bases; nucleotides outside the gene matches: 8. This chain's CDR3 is CASSAGTGLAGGSYEQYV. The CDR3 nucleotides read TGTGCCAGCAGCGCCGGGACGGGACTAGCGGGGGGCTCCTACGAGCAGTACGTC.

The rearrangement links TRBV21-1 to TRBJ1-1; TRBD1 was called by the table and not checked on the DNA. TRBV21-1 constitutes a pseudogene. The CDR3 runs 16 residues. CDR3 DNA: TGTGCCAGCAGCAATGAGTACAGTCCCGCGAACACTGAAGCTTTCTTT. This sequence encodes CASSNEYSPANTEAFF.

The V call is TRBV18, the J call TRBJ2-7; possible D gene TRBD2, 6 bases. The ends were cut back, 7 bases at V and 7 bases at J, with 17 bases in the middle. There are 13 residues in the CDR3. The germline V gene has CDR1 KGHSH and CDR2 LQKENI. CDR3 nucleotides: TGTGCCAGCTTAGGGCCGGGAGTTGGGGAGCAGTACGTC. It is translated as CASLGPGVGEQYV.

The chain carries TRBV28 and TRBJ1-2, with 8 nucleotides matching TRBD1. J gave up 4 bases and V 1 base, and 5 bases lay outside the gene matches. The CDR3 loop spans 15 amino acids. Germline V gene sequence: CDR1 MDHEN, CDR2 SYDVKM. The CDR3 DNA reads TGTGCCAGCAGTTTATTTTCAGGGGGCGTCTATGGCTACACCTTC. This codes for CASSLFSGGVYGYTF.

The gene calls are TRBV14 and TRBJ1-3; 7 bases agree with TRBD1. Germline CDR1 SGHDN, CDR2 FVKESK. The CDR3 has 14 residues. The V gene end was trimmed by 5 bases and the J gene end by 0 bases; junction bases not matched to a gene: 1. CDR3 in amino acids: CASSWDSSGNTIYF. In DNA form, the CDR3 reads TGTGCCAGCAGCTGGGACAGCTCTGGAAACACCATATATTTT.